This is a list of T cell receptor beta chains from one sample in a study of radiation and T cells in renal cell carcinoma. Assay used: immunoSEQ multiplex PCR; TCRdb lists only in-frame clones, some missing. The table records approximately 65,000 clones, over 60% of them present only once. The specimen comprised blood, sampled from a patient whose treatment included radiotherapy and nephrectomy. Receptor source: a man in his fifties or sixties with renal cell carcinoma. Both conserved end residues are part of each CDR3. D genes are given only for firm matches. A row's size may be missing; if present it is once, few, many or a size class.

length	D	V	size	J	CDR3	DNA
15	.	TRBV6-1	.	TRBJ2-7	CASPDPRDTAYEQYF	TGTGCCAGCCCCGACCCCCGGGACACAGCCTACGAGCAGTACTTC
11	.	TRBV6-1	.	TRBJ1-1	CASSSYTEAFF	TGTGCCAGCAGTTCTTACACTGAAGCTTTCTTT
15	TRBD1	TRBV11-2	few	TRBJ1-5	CASSPSDRGDQPQHF	TGTGCCAGCAGCCCCTCCGACAGGGGAGATCAGCCCCAGCATTTT
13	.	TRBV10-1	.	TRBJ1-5	CASSARAGQPQHF	TGCGCCAGCAGTGCCCGGGCCGGTCAGCCCCAGCATTTT
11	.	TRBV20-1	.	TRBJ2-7	CSATSYYEQYF	TGCAGTGCTACATCCTATTACGAGCAGTACTTC
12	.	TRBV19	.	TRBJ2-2	CASSTSTGELFF	TGTGCCAGTAGTACCTCCACCGGGGAGCTGTTTTTT
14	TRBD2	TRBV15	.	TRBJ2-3	CATSRGTSGDTQYF	TGTGCCACCAGCAGAGGGACTAGCGGGGATACGCAGTATTTT
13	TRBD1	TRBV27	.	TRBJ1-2	CASSWDSNYGYTF	TGTGCCAGCAGTTGGGACAGTAACTATGGCTACACCTTC
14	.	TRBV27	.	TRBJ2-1	CASTRDPNYNEQFF	TGTGCCAGCACCCGAGACCCAAACTACAATGAGCAGTTCTTC
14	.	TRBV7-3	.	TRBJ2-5	CASSLYRNAGAQYF	TGTGCCAGCAGCTTATATCGCAACGCCGGGGCCCAGTACTTC
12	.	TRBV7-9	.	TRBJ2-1	CASSLGGTEQFF	TGTGCCAGCAGCTTAGGGGGGACTGAGCAGTTCTTC
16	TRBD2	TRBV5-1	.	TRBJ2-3	CASSSRGGPRTDTQYF	TGCGCCAGCAGCTCCCGGGGGGGCCCCCGTACAGATACGCAGTATTTT
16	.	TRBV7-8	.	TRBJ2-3	CASSSFAGRGTDTQYF	TGTGCCAGCAGCTCATTCGCGGGCAGGGGCACAGATACGCAGTATTTT
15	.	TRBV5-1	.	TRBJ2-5	CASSPSTGQLQTQYF	TGCGCCAGCAGCCCTTCGACAGGTCAACTGCAGACCCAGTACTTC